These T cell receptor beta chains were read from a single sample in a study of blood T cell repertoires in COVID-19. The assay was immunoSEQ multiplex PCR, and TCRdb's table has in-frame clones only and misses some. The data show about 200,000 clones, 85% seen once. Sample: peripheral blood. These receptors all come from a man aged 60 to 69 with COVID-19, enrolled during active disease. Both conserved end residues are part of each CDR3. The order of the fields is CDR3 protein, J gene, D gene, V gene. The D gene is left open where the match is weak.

CASSESGSLETQYF | TRBJ2-5 | TRBD2 | TRBV5-4
CASSTLASGNYNEQFF | TRBJ2-1 | TRBD2 | TRBV7-3
CASSQGRLAGLGEQFF | TRBJ2-1 | NA | TRBV4-3
CASSFLQGYEQYF | TRBJ2-7 | NA | TRBV27
CASNRAEGNQPQHF | TRBJ1-5 | NA | TRBV19
CASSYSNTLGEAFF | TRBJ1-1 | NA | TRBV6-5
CASSLPGEVTYYGQETQYF | TRBJ2-5 | NA | TRBV28
CASSRQNTEAFF | TRBJ1-1 | NA | TRBV19
CASSLRLSPGNTIYF | TRBJ1-3 | NA | TRBV5-5
CAISEPGTQQYF | TRBJ2-3 | NA | TRBV10-3
CASRLDSMNTEAFF | TRBJ1-1 | NA | TRBV5-1
CASGVGGSRYEQYF | TRBJ2-7 | TRBD2 | TRBV28
CASSLVGQRNGYTF | TRBJ1-2 | NA | TRBV7-9
CASSSAAGEQYF | TRBJ2-7 | NA | TRBV18
CASSLASLGTGFFYNEQFF | TRBJ2-1 | TRBD1 | TRBV7-2
CASSEAQGSGANVLTF | TRBJ2-6 | NA | TRBV7-9
CSVGSILNTEAFF | TRBJ1-1 | NA | TRBV29-1
CASSLFPGLALVSPLHF | TRBJ1-6 | NA | TRBV11-2
CASSPAGTGGFGYTF | TRBJ1-2 | TRBD1 | TRBV18
CAWSVRELLSYGYTF | TRBJ1-2 | NA | TRBV30
CASRSGTYTGDYGYTF | TRBJ1-2 | NA | TRBV4-1
CASSHPSGSGSHYTQYF | TRBJ2-3 | TRBD2 | TRBV7-6
CASSLQTGLETQYF | TRBJ2-5 | TRBD1 | TRBV5-1